The present TCR beta chain was sequenced within a study of T cell responses to AZD1222 COVID-19 vaccine. Clones were read by immunoSEQ multiplex PCR, and TCRdb kept only the in-frame ones, dropping some. Of about 120,000 clones listed, roughly nine tenths are singletons. CDR1 and CDR2 from the germline V gene are MDHEN and SYDVKM. The CDR3 runs 14 residues. V shed 4 bases and J shed 1 base, with 10 bases lying between them. The input for sequencing was peripheral blood, taken on day 0 of AZD1222 vaccination. The source of this sequence is an adult in good health. The chain links TRBV28 to TRBJ1-2, with a weak D call TRBD1 (5 bases). CDR3 coding DNA: TGTGCCAGCAGTTCGGAGGGGATTAACTATGGCTACACCTTC. Translated, it gives CASSSEGINYGYTF.